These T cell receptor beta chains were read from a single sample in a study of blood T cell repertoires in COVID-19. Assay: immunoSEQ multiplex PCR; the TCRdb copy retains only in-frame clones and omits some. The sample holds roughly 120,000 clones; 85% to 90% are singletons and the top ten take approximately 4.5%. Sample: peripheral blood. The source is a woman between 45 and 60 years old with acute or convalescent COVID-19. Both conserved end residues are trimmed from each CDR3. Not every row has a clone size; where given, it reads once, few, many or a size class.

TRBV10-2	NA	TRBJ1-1	ASTSSTEAF
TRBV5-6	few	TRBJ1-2	ASSFGTGRGYGYT
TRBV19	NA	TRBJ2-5	ASSISPGGAQY
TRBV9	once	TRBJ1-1	ASSERLYSEAF
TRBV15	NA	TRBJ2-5	ATSPDRGNRETQY
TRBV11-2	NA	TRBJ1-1	ASSLSGGGTEAF
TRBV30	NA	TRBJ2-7	AWSALRGIYEQY
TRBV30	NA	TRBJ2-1	AWSAGNEQF
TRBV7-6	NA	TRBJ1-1	ASSPGHSNTEAF
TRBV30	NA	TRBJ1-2	AWSVSSTSNYGYT
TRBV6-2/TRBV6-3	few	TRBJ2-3	ASSSSRDTQY
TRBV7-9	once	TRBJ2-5	ASSRSDSGEETQY
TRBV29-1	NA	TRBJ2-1	SISGRTYNEQF
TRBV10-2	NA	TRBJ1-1	AAGQGTNTEAF
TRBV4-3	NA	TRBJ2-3	ASSQETGNADTQY
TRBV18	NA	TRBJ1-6	ASSKIRDTVYNSPLH
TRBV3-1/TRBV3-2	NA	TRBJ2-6	ASSPRTGALSGANVLT
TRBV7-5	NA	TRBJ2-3	ARSPHLGSGGNADTQY
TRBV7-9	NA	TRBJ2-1	ASSLAGSGNYNEQF
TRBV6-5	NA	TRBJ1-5	ASGRDRNQPQH
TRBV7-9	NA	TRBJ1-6	ASSLPYNSPLH
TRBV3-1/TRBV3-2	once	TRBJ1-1	ASSQDLSPNTEAF
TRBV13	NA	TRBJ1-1	ASSLTPFFSNRGETEAF
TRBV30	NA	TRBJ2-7	AWSVGPGREQY
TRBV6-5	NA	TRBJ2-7	ASSTITGNEQY
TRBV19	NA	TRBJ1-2	ASSMGSGTGDGYT
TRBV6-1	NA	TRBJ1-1	ASSEEGAGKTEAF
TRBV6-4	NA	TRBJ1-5	AGRNRVDQPQH
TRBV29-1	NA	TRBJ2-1	SVERLDRGGYNEQF
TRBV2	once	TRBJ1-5	ASRRGQRKDQPQH
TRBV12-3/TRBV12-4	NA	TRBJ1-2	ASSPSGGYT
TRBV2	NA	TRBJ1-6	ASNSDIFNSPLH
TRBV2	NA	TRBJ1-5	ASSEFKPAALGDSNQPQH
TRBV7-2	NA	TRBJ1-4	ASSYTSSLREKLF
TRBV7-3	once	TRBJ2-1	ASSPGQGRFNEQF
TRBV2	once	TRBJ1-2	ASRLQGQGVGGYT
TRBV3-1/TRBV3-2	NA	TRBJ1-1	ASSQEGGANTEAF